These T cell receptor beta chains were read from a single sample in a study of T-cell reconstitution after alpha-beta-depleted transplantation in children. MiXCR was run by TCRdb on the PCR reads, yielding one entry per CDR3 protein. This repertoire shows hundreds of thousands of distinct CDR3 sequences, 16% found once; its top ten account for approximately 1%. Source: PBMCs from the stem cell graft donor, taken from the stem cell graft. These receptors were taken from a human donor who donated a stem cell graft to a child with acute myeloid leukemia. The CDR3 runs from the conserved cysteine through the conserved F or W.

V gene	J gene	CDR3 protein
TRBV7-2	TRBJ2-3	CASTFRGGTDTQYF
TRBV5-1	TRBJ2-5	CASSSSFDPGETQYF
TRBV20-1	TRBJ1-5	CSATPPQLPQHF
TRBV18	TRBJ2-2	CASSPSQWGQPNTGELFF
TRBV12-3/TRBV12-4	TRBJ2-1	CASSSREAINEQFF
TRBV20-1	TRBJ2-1	CSASRGTTFNEQFF
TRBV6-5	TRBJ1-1	CASRPITVTGNTEAFF
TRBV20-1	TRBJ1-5	CSAPSGGMAQHF
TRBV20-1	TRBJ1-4	CSARGTTNEKLFF
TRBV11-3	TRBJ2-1	CASSLELGAGTNNEQFF
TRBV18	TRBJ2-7	CASSPLGGANYEQYF
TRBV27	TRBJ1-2	CASTSWNRANYGYTF
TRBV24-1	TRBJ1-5	CATSDRTNQPQHF
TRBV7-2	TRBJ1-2	CASSLLWSNYGYTF
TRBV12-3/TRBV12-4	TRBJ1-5	CASSPHAPRERPQHF
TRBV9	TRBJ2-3	CASSVDLANTQYF
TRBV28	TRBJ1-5	CASSPQGISSQPQHF
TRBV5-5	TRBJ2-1	CASSPGDMGTYEQFF
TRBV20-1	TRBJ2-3	CSALDSSGFHGGTDTQYF
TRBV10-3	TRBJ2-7	CAVGQGGYEQYF
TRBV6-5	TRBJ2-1	CASSYHTSGGDYNEQFF
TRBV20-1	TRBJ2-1	CSATYNEQFF
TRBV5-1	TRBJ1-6	CASSLPWDRTNSPLHF
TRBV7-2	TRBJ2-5	CASSPAGQGAAYF
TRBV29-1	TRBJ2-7	CSVEVAGTGDYEQYF
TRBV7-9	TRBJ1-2	CASSSTDSDYGYTF
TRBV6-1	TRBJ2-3	CASKAMDLSTDTQYF
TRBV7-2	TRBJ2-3	CASSSELAGPYTDTQYF
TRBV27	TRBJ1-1	CASSFGGFTEAFF